Described below is a single T cell receptor beta chain sequence and its context. Its antigen remains unknown. Sequencing was performed with immunoSEQ multiplex PCR; in TCRdb, only in-frame clones are kept and a portion is missing. The sample lists 1,300 to 1,500 clones; roughly a fifth were seen once. This entry belongs to a study of T cells in localized non-small cell lung cancer. The study's findings and limits: Out of the top 100 tumor clones, a median 57 were seen in adjacent lung. A single tumor region was sequenced, leaving heterogeneity possible. Measurement of T cell clonality placed uninvolved adjacent lung highest, above the level in tumor.

V shed 4 bases and J shed 5 bases, with 12 bases lying between them. The CDR3 has 14 amino acids. Germline V gene lookup returns CDR1 SGHRS and CDR2 YFSETQ. The sequence was collected from a male donor aged 60 or over with stage I lung adenocarcinoma. Source: lung tumor tissue, taken before any cancer treatment. J is TRBJ2-2 and V is TRBV5-1; D may match TRBD1 or TRBD2 (6 bases each). Here the CDR3 DNA reads TGCGCCAGCAGCAAGGGGGGCGGGACCGGGGAGCTGTTTTTT. It is translated as CASSKGGGTGELFF.